A selection of T cell receptor beta chains follows, all from one sample in a study of blood T cell repertoires in COVID-19. Clones were sequenced by immunoSEQ multiplex PCR, and TCRdb holds only the in-frame ones, with some missing. This table has over 300,000 clones, 83% appearing once. Sequencing input: peripheral blood. The receptors derive from a woman between 45 and 60 years old with acute or convalescent COVID-19. Each CDR3 is given with its conserved first and last residue. A D gene is named only where the DNA matches it firmly. Where a row states a size, it is once, few, many or the class of an expanded clone; other rows omit it.

abundance: .; len: 15; j_gene: TRBJ1-2; d_gene: .; v_gene: TRBV2; CDR3nt: TGTGCCAGCAGTGAAAGTTTCGGAGGAAACTATGGCTACACCTTC; CDR3aa: CASSESFGGNYGYTF
abundance: .; len: 13; j_gene: TRBJ1-6; d_gene: .; v_gene: TRBV25-1; CDR3nt: TGTGCCAGCAGTGAAGGGTCGGGGTCACCCCTCCACTTT; CDR3aa: CASSEGSGSPLHF
abundance: .; len: 15; j_gene: TRBJ1-2; d_gene: .; v_gene: TRBV7-2; CDR3nt: TGTGCCAGCAGCTTGCCCGAGGCAGGGCTCTATGGCTACACCTTC; CDR3aa: CASSLPEAGLYGYTF
abundance: .; len: 14; j_gene: TRBJ1-5; d_gene: TRBD1; v_gene: TRBV6-5; CDR3nt: TGTGCCAGCAGTCGCGGACAGGCCGATCAGCCCCAGCATTTT; CDR3aa: CASSRGQADQPQHF
abundance: few; len: 15; j_gene: TRBJ2-1; d_gene: .; v_gene: TRBV3-1/TRBV3-2; CDR3nt: TGTGCCAGCAGCCAAGATACGGGTCCCTACAATGAGCAGTTCTTC; CDR3aa: CASSQDTGPYNEQFF
abundance: .; len: 15; j_gene: TRBJ2-1; d_gene: .; v_gene: TRBV12-5; CDR3nt: TGTGCTAGTGGTTTGTACCTGACAGGTGTGGGTGAGCAGTTCTTC; CDR3aa: CASGLYLTGVGEQFF
abundance: .; len: 13; j_gene: TRBJ2-3; d_gene: TRBD1; v_gene: TRBV5-4; CDR3nt: TGTGCCAGCAGCCGACAGGGGATAGATACGCAGTATTTT; CDR3aa: CASSRQGIDTQYF
abundance: .; len: 17; j_gene: TRBJ2-1; d_gene: .; v_gene: TRBV11-2; CDR3nt: TGTGCCAGCAGCCGGACCTGGGCGGGGAGCTCCTACAATGAGCAGTTCTTC; CDR3aa: CASSRTWAGSSYNEQFF
abundance: few; len: 14; j_gene: TRBJ2-3; d_gene: .; v_gene: TRBV11-3; CDR3nt: TGTGCCAGCAGCGGGCGGGATACCACAGATACGCAGTATTTT; CDR3aa: CASSGRDTTDTQYF
abundance: .; len: 14; j_gene: TRBJ2-5; d_gene: TRBD2; v_gene: TRBV5-1; CDR3nt: TGCGCCAGCAGTAGCGGGGGGGCCGAAGAGACCCAGTACTTC; CDR3aa: CASSSGGAEETQYF
abundance: .; len: 15; j_gene: TRBJ2-2; d_gene: .; v_gene: TRBV30; CDR3nt: TGTGCCTGGAGCCCATTACAGCTAAACACCGGGGAGCTGTTTTTT; CDR3aa: CAWSPLQLNTGELFF
abundance: .; len: 14; j_gene: TRBJ1-3; d_gene: .; v_gene: TRBV11-2; CDR3nt: TGTGCCAGCAGCTTAGCTGTCTCTGGAAACACCATATATTTT; CDR3aa: CASSLAVSGNTIYF
abundance: .; len: 15; j_gene: TRBJ2-7; d_gene: TRBD2; v_gene: TRBV10-3; CDR3nt: TGTGCCGTGACCGCGGGGGATCAGGGCAAATACGAGCAGTACTTC; CDR3aa: CAVTAGDQGKYEQYF
abundance: .; len: 19; j_gene: TRBJ2-5; d_gene: TRBD2; v_gene: TRBV5-1; CDR3nt: TGCGCCAGCACTTTATTGCCCGGGACTAGCGGGAGTGGGCAAGAGACCCAGTACTTC; CDR3aa: CASTLLPGTSGSGQETQYF
abundance: .; len: 16; j_gene: TRBJ1-6; d_gene: .; v_gene: TRBV24-1; CDR3nt: TGTGCCACCAGTGATTTACGGGTCCCCTATAATTCACCCCTCCACTTT; CDR3aa: CATSDLRVPYNSPLHF
abundance: once; len: 13; j_gene: TRBJ1-1; d_gene: .; v_gene: TRBV2; CDR3nt: TGTGCCAGCAGTGGTCCGACTAGGACTGAAGCTTTCTTT; CDR3aa: CASSGPTRTEAFF
abundance: .; len: 13; j_gene: TRBJ2-1; d_gene: .; v_gene: TRBV7-2; CDR3nt: TGTGCCAGCAGCTCCGGTGTGTACAATGAGCAGTTCTTC; CDR3aa: CASSSGVYNEQFF
abundance: .; len: 16; j_gene: TRBJ1-2; d_gene: .; v_gene: TRBV6-6; CDR3nt: TGTGCCAGCAGTTACTCGTTTTTTCGCGGGAACTATGGCTACACCTTC; CDR3aa: CASSYSFFRGNYGYTF
abundance: .; len: 13; j_gene: TRBJ2-1; d_gene: TRBD2; v_gene: TRBV12-5; CDR3nt: TGTGCTAGTGAAGCGGGAGGTCGGGATGAGCAGTTCTTC; CDR3aa: CASEAGGRDEQFF
abundance: .; len: 18; j_gene: TRBJ2-1; d_gene: TRBD2; v_gene: TRBV18; CDR3nt: TGTGCCAGCTCACCGGGACTAGCCGTTGGAAGCTCCTACAATGAGCAGTTCTTC; CDR3aa: CASSPGLAVGSSYNEQFF
abundance: .; len: 18; j_gene: TRBJ2-7; d_gene: .; v_gene: TRBV7-2; CDR3nt: TGTGCCAGCAGCTTATCACCGGGTAGGCGACAGGCCAGAGGCGAGCAGTACTTC; CDR3aa: CASSLSPGRRQARGEQYF